Below, 13 T cell receptor beta chains from the same sample are listed, as sequenced in a study of T cells in Graves' hyperthyroidism and ophthalmopathy. The CDR3 regions of TCR beta were amplified from RNA transcripts. Primed by the HTBI set, a first-round RT-PCR was run on the TCR CDR3. TCRdb reprocessed the multiplex PCR reads with MiXCR, giving one entry per CDR3 protein. The sample consists of roughly 580,000 distinct CDR3 sequences, about half of them appearing once. Specimen: peripheral blood or thyroid tissue (not recorded which). The receptor source for this set is a woman in her late teens or twenties with Graves' hyperthyroidism.

This clonotype was detected only a few times. The chain couples TRBV9 to TRBJ2-7; D gene uncertain. CDR3 length: 12 residues. The germline CDR1 and CDR2 sequences are SGDLS and YYNGEE. Trimming took 0 bases from V and 6 from J, leaving 7 bases between them. Here the CDR3 DNA reads TGTGCCAGCAGCGTAGTAGAAACCGAGCAGTACTTC. It translates to CASSVVETEQYF.

Points on this clonotype: The junction departs from the called germline gene at one end, perhaps through a read error. CDR3 in amino acids: CASSHEGLAGGVGEQYF. Here the CDR3 DNA reads TGCGCCAGCAGCCATGAGGGACTAGCGGGAGGAGTTGGCGAGCAGTACTTC. This chain links TRBV7-9 with TRBJ2-7; 15 nucleotides agree with TRBD2. The germline gives CDR1 SEHNR, CDR2 FQNEAQ (reference sequence). There are 17 residues in the CDR3.

The chain is built from TRBV7-2 and TRBJ1-2; D might be TRBD1 (5 bases). V was trimmed by 11 bases and J by 3 bases, leaving 19 bases between them. CDR1 and CDR2 from the germline V gene are SGHTA and FQGNSA. This CDR3 has 14 residues. The DNA for the CDR3 is TGTGCCTGGGACGGTGATTCGGGTTACTATGGCTACACCTTC. It translates to CAWDGDSGYYGYTF.

This clonotype was detected a few times. The CDR3 reads CASSLPGQGANGYTF. Written as DNA, the CDR3 is TGTGCCAGCAGCTTACCGGGACAGGGGGCGAATGGCTACACCTTC. The genes are TRBV7-2 and TRBJ1-2; 12 bases line up with TRBD1. Germline lookup yields CDR1 SGHTA and CDR2 FQGNSA. V shed 2 bases, J shed 6 bases, and the junction held 4 bases outside the gene matches. This CDR3 is built from 15 residues. The full variable domain, with the rest looked up from reference TRBV7-2 and TRBJ1-2, is GAGVSQSPSNKVTEKGKDVELRCDPISGHTALYWYRQSLGQGLEFLIYFQGNSAPDKSGLPSDRFSAERTGGSVSTLTIQRTQQEDSAVYLCASSLPGQGANGYTFGSGTRLTVV.

This rearrangement joins TRBV29-1 to TRBJ1-1; D remains unclear. The V and J ends lost 7 bases and 4 bases respectively, with 16 bases between them. Germline CDR1 and CDR2: SQVTM and ANQGSEA. CDR3 length equals 13 residues. CDR3 DNA: TGCAGCGCTGCGCGGGGAAAGGGCACTGAAGCTTTCTTT. It specifies CSAARGKGTEAFF.

This clonotype was seen more than once but under ten times. The V and J genes are TRBV19 and TRBJ1-1; weak D call: TRBD1 (5 bases). V was shortened by 7 bases and J by 3 bases, with 15 bases between the two germline ends. The germline gives CDR1 LNHDA, CDR2 SQIVND (reference sequence). The CDR3 sequence is 14 residues long. The CDR3 protein is CASTRRGPDTEAFF. CDR3 bases: TGTGCCAGTACGCGTAGGGGACCTGACACTGAAGCTTTCTTT.

This clonotype showed up just a few times. The chain joins TRBV7-9 to TRBJ2-7; TRBD2 matches at 13 bases. With 7 bases clipped from V and 0 bases from J, the junction kept 6 bases outside the gene matches. The germline gives CDR1 SEHNR, CDR2 FQNEAQ (reference sequence). This CDR3 spans 16 amino acids. The CDR3 DNA reads TGTGCCAGCATCCGACTAGCGGGAGGTGACTCCTACGAGCAGTACTTC. This sequence encodes CASIRLAGGDSYEQYF.

This clonotype has just a few counts. This rearrangement joins TRBV25-1 to TRBJ1-4; 7 nucleotides align to TRBD1. CDR1 is MGHDK, CDR2 SYGVNS, per germline. The CDR3 consists of 16 residues. Trimming cost V 4 bases and J 1 base; bases outside gene matches: 6. The CDR3 DNA is TGTGCCAGCAGTGCCCACAGGGGACGAACTAATGAAAAACTGTTTTTT. It specifies CASSAHRGRTNEKLFF.

The J gene is TRBJ2-7, the V gene TRBV5-1; D is perhaps TRBD1 or TRBD2 (5 bases each). The germline CDR1 and CDR2 sequences are SGHRS and YFSETQ. Between the trimmed V and J ends, which lost 3 bases and 7 bases, there was a span of 20 bases. This CDR3 region has 15 residues. The CDR3 coding sequence is TGCGCCAGCAGCTACTCCGGGGCGGTGCCCGGAGAGCAGTACTTC. Its protein is CASSYSGAVPGEQYF.

The rearrangement uses TRBV9 and TRBJ2-7; 7 bases fit TRBD2. The CDR3 contains 15 residues. Germline assignment: CDR1 SGDLS and CDR2 YYNGEE. V lost 0 bases and J lost 0; bases outside the gene matches: 3. The chain's CDR3 is CASSVGLAASYEQYF. As DNA, the CDR3 is TGTGCCAGCAGCGTAGGGCTAGCGGCCTCCTACGAGCAGTACTTC.

This clonotype has a single count. A read error may produce the germline difference seen at one junction end. The V gene is TRBV7-9, the J gene TRBJ1-2, with D perhaps matching TRBD1 (5 bases). The CDR3 is made up of 12 amino acids. Germline V lookup: CDR1 SEHNR, CDR2 FQNEAQ (reference sequence). The CDR3 sequence: CASSSTEGPCSF. CDR3 coding DNA: TGTGCCAGCAGCTCGACGGAGGGACCCTGCTCCTTC. Full variable domain (remainder filled in from reference TRBV7-9 and TRBJ1-2): DTGVSQNPRHKITKRGQNVTFRCDPISEHNRLYWYRQTLGQGPEFLTYFQNEAQLEKSRLLSDRFSAERPKGSFSTLEIQRTEQGDSAMYLCASSSTEGPCSFGSGTRLTVV.

V and J are TRBV7-3 and TRBJ2-7, with a tentative D call TRBD1 (5 bases). Germline V gene sequence: CDR1 SGHTA, CDR2 FQGTGA. Trimming removed 1 base at V and 2 bases at J, with 12 bases between. The CDR3 has 15 amino acids. The CDR3: CASSLRADTPYEQYF. DNA for the CDR3: TGTGCCAGCAGCTTAAGGGCGGACACGCCCTACGAGCAGTACTTC.

The chain uses TRBV15 and TRBJ2-2; D gene unclear. Trimming pared 5 bases from V and 8 bases from J, leaving 9 bases between. Germline V CDR1 and CDR2: LNHNV, YYDKDF (reference sequence). The CDR3 is 12 amino acids. The CDR3: CATSGKPGELFF. The CDR3 region has the DNA TGTGCCACCAGCGGGAAACCTGGGGAGCTGTTTTTT. Supplemented by reference TRBV15 and TRBJ2-2, the full variable domain reads DAMVIQNPRYQVTQFGKPVTLSCSQTLNHNVMYWYQQKSSQAPKLLFHYYDKDFNNEADTPDNFQSRRPNTSFCFLDIRSPGLGDTAMYLCATSGKPGELFFGEGSRLTVL.